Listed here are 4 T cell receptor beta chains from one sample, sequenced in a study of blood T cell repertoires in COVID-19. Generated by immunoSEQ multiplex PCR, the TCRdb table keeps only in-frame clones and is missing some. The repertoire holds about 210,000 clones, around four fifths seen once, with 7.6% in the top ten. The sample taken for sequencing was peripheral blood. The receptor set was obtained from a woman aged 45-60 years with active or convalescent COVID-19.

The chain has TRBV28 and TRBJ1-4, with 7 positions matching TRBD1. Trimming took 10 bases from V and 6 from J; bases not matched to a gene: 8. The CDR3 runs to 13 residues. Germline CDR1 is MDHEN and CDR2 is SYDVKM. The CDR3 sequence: CATATGWDEKLFF. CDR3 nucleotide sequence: TGTGCCACCGCGACAGGGTGGGATGAAAAACTGTTTTTT.

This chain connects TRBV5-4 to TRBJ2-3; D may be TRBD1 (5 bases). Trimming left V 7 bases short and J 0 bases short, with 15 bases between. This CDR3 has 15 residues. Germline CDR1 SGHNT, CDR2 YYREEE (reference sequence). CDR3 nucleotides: TGTGCCAGCCACCATAGGGGTCCTAGCACAGATACGCAGTATTTT. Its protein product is CASHHRGPSTDTQYF.

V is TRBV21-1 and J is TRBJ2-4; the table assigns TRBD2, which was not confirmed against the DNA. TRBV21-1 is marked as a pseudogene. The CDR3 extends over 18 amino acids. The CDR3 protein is CASSKARRYTLAKNIQYF. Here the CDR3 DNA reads TGTGCCAGCAGCAAAGCGCGGCGTTACACCCTAGCCAAAAACATTCAGTACTTC.

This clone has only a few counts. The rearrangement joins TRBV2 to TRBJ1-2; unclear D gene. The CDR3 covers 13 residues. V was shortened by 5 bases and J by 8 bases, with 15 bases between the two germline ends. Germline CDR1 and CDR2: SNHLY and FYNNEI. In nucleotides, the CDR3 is TGTGCCAGCAGTAAGACCCGAAACGGGGGCTACACCTTC. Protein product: CASSKTRNGGYTF.